This T cell receptor beta chain was sequenced during a study of T cell responses to AZD1222 COVID-19 vaccine. TCRdb's table, derived via immunoSEQ multiplex PCR, lists solely in-frame clones and lacks some. Altogether 95,000 to 150,000 clones are present, 92% being singletons, with the ten largest covering 14%. Study observations and caveats: White British donors predominated, females outnumbered males, and clonal diversity was possibly underestimated. Recipients of AZD1222 seropositive at baseline numbered only five or six.

A note on this clone: Its target is not known.

With 2 bases removed from V and 7 bases from J, the gap between germline ends came to 6 bases. The CDR3 spans 12 residues. CDR1 and CDR2 (germline): SGHDT, YYEEEE. The sequencing here drew on peripheral blood, taken on day 0 of AZD1222 vaccination. This sequence was found in an adult in good health. The chain uses TRBV5-6 and TRBJ2-2; weak D call: TRBD2 (6 bases). This CDR3 reads CASSFGGGELFF. The CDR3 coding sequence is TGTGCCAGCAGCTTCGGGGGCGGGGAGCTGTTTTTT.